This TCR beta chain was identified during a study of control samples from healthy donors and cancer patients. Clones were sequenced by immunoSEQ multiplex PCR, and TCRdb holds only the in-frame ones, with some missing. The data contain fewer than 150,000 clones, 90% of them singletons. CDR1 and CDR2 (germline): MDHEN, SYDVKM. The CDR3 is 15 amino acids. Between the trimmed V and J ends, which lost 7 bases and 0 bases, there was a span of 14 bases. Source material: blood. The clonotype was recovered from a man younger than 30 in good health. The chain uses TRBV28 and TRBJ2-3; possible D gene TRBD1, 5 bases. The CDR3 spells CASIRGQSSTDTQYF. Here the CDR3 DNA reads TGTGCCAGCATCAGAGGACAATCCAGCACAGATACGCAGTATTTT.